This T cell receptor beta chain was captured by sequencing in a study of type 1 regulatory T cells. About the study: T-allo10 is an in vitro-generated, Tr1-enriched CD4 T cell product specific for alloantigen. Study findings and constraints: Type 1 regulatory T cells had a more restricted TCR repertoire than non-type 1 regulatory T cells.

TCRdb used MiXCR to reprocess the reads, holding one entry per CDR3 protein. Of over 55,000 distinct CDR3 sequences listed, around 49% are singletons. In this sample, this clonotype turned up a few times. Its antigen remains unknown. The V end lost 0 bases, the J end lost 5 bases, and 11 bases lay between the germline ends. This CDR3 is 14 amino acids long. Germline V gives CDR1 SGHRS, CDR2 YFSETQ. The sequence came from a human donor in good health. The chain carries TRBV5-1 and TRBJ1-2; D is unresolved. The sample consisted of cultured non-Tr1 T cells, either the whole culture or a sorted T cell fraction (not recorded which). The CDR3 protein is CASSLVLGGYGYTF. The CDR3 nucleotides are TGCGCCAGCAGCTTGGTTTTGGGCGGATATGGCTACACCTTC. The whole variable domain, filled in from reference TRBV5-1 and TRBJ1-2, reads KAGVTQTPRYLIKTRGQQVTLSCSPISGHRSVSWYQQTPGQGLQFLFEYFSETQRNKGNFPGRFSGRQFSNSRSEMNVSTLELGDSALYLCASSLVLGGYGYTFGSGTRLTVV.